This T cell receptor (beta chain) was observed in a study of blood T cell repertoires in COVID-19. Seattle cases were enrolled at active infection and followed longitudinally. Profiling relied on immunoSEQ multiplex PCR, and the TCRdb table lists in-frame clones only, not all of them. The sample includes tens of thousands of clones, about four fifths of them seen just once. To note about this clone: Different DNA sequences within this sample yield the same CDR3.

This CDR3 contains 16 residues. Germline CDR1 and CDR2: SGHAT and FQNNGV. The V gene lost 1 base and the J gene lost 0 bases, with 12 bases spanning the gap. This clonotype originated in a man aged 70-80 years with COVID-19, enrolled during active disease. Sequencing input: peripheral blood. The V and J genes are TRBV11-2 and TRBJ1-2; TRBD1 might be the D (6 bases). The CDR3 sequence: CASSLGGGGPNYGYTF. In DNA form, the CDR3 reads TGTGCCAGCAGCTTAGGAGGCGGGGGCCCTAACTATGGCTACACCTTC.